One sample yielded the 13 T cell receptor beta chains listed below, sequenced in a study of cytomegalovirus exposure and HLA in healthy donors. Profiling relied on immunoSEQ multiplex PCR, and the TCRdb table lists in-frame clones only, not all of them. The data show around 90,000 clones, with roughly 83% seen just once and roughly an eighth held by the top ten. The sequenced sample consisted of PBMCs. All receptors derive from a woman in her late teens or twenties in good health and CMV-seropositive.

This chain links TRBV29-1 with TRBJ2-4, with D unresolved. The V gene lost 1 base and the J gene lost 0 bases, with 7 bases spanning the gap. The CDR3 runs 14 residues. Germline lookup yields CDR1 SQVTM and CDR2 ANQGSEA. CDR3 DNA: TGCAGCGTTGAAGTGTATCCAGCCAAAAACATTCAGTACTTC. Protein product: CSVEVYPAKNIQYF.

The chain links TRBV10-1 to TRBJ1-3; D might be TRBD1 (5 bases). CDR1 and CDR2 (germline): WNHNN, SYGVQD (reference sequence). The CDR3 extends over 16 amino acids. The V end was cut by 10 bases, the J end by 4 bases, with 23 bases between. The CDR3 reads CATPLSRQRPGNTIYF. CDR3 DNA: TGCGCCACCCCCCTCAGCAGACAGCGTCCAGGAAACACCATATATTTT.

The rearrangement uses TRBV10-2 and TRBJ2-3; the match to TRBD1 covers 12 bases. Germline CDR1 WSHSY, CDR2 SAAADI. The ends lost 11 bases at V and 5 bases at J; junction bases unmatched: 5. This CDR3 has 13 residues. The CDR3 nucleotides are TGCGCCGGGACAGGGGGCGGAGGAGATACGCAGTATTTT. Protein sequence: CAGTGGGGDTQYF.

V usage is TRBV2 and J usage is TRBJ2-7; 9 bases agree with TRBD1. The CDR3 covers 15 residues. V lost 9 bases to trimming and J lost 3 bases; unmatched junction nucleotides: 12. Germline V lookup: CDR1 SNHLY, CDR2 FYNNEI. This chain's CDR3 is CARGGSGDRVYEQYF. The CDR3, as DNA: TGTGCCAGGGGGGGTAGTGGGGACAGGGTCTACGAGCAGTACTTC.

J is TRBJ2-1 and V is TRBV7-6, with 11 bases lining up with TRBD2. The CDR3 has 17 amino acids. Germline CDR1 is SGHVS and CDR2 is FNYEAQ. Germline trimming cut 2 bases from V and 7 bases from J; bases unmatched to any gene: 10. The chain's CDR3 is CASSLISGGAAINEQFF. The CDR3 DNA reads as TGTGCCAGCAGCTTAATTAGCGGGGGGGCCGCGATAAATGAGCAGTTCTTC.

The chain uses TRBV12-1 and TRBJ2-1; the table's D gene call, TRBD2, was not cross checked with the DNA. TRBV12-1 is recorded as a pseudogene. The CDR3 is 14 residues long. The CDR3 DNA follows: TGTGCCAGCAGCTTGACTAGCGCCTACAATGAGCAGTTCTTC. Protein product: CASSLTSAYNEQFF.

The chain links TRBV9 to TRBJ2-5, with D maybe TRBD2 (7 bases). This CDR3 spans 14 amino acids. Germline CDR1 and CDR2: SGDLS and YYNGEE. The V and J ends lost 0 bases and 5 bases respectively, with 11 bases between them. CDR3 in DNA: TGTGCCAGCAGCGTAGCGGGGGGCGCCGAGACCCAGTACTTC. Its protein is CASSVAGGAETQYF.

V usage is TRBV27 and J usage is TRBJ2-7; the D gene is possibly TRBD2 (5 bases). V lost 5 bases and J lost 3, with 8 bases in between. Per germline, CDR1 MNHEY and CDR2 SMNVEV (reference sequence). The CDR3 totals 12 residues. The CDR3 region is CASSPGIYEQYF. Written as DNA, the CDR3 is TGTGCCAGCAGTCCCGGGATCTACGAGCAGTACTTC.

This clone has just one count. The chain carries TRBV7-2 and TRBJ1-2; D ambiguous. CDR1 SGHTA and CDR2 FQGNSA come from the germline V gene. This CDR3 spans 12 amino acids. V shed 3 bases and J shed 7 bases, with 9 bases lying between them. The DNA for the CDR3 is TGTGCCAGCAGCTTGCAGATGATTGGCTACACCTTC. Amino acid sequence: CASSLQMIGYTF.

The chain links TRBV19 to TRBJ2-7; 9 nucleotides align to TRBD1. The ends lost 7 bases at V and 1 base at J; junction bases unmatched: 8. Per germline, CDR1 LNHDA and CDR2 SQIVND (reference sequence). This CDR3 comprises 15 residues. DNA for the CDR3: TGTGCCAGTACCCCCTCCGGGACAGGGTCCTACGAGCAGTACTTC. Translated, it gives CASTPSGTGSYEQYF.

V gene TRBV7-3 combines with J gene TRBJ1-1; 7 bases fit TRBD1. CDR1 and CDR2 from the germline V gene are SGHTA and FQGTGA. V was pared by 5 bases and J by 7 bases, with 4 bases of the junction left unmatched. The CDR3 has 12 residues. For the CDR3, the DNA is TGTGCCAGCAGCGGACAGGCCGGTGAAGCTTTCTTT. Translation: CASSGQAGEAFF.

The chain carries TRBV10-3 and TRBJ2-5; D is possibly TRBD2 (6 bases). Looked up from germline, CDR1 is ENHRY and CDR2 is SYGVKD. Trimming took 5 bases from V and 5 from J, leaving 15 bases between them. This CDR3 is 14 amino acids long. The CDR3 loop is CAISPGLVEETQYF. The CDR3 DNA follows: TGTGCCATCAGTCCGGGACTGGTCGAGGAGACCCAGTACTTC.

V usage is TRBV30 and J usage is TRBJ2-3; TRBD1 aligns across 7 bases. This CDR3 is built from 16 residues. Unmatched junction bases numbered 13, after V lost 5 bases and J lost 2 bases. Germline lookup yields CDR1 GTSNPN and CDR2 SVGIG (reference sequence). CDR3 in DNA: TGTGCCTGGGAACAACAGGGGCTCCAGGCCACAGATACGCAGTATTTT. It specifies CAWEQQGLQATDTQYF.